A single sample is the source of the 23 T cell receptor beta chains below, sequenced in a study of patients and donors after allogeneic stem cell transplantation. TCRdb reprocessed the RT-PCR reads via MiXCR and lists one record per CDR3 protein. This sample has roughly 880,000 distinct CDR3 sequences; about a sixth occur once, and the top ten carry around 6%. The sample was blood, either unsorted or a sorted T cell fraction (not recorded which). Source of these receptors: a human donor who was either an allogeneic HSCT recipient or a stem cell or donor lymphocyte infusion donor (not recorded which). It is not recorded whose cells these are; they may come from a transplant donor.

In this sample, this clonotype turned up a few times. The chain recombines TRBV27 with TRBJ2-7, with D unclear. V was cut by 3 bases and J by 4 bases, with 16 bases left in between. Germline assignment: CDR1 MNHEY and CDR2 SMNVEV (reference sequence). The CDR3 has 15 residues. In DNA form, the CDR3 reads TGTGCCAGCAGTTTTTCGATGGACCAATTGTACGAGCAGTACTTC. Translation: CASSFSMDQLYEQYF.

The V and J genes are TRBV4-2 and TRBJ2-7, with a possible D match to TRBD1 (6 bases). Germline V gene sequence: CDR1 LGHNA, CDR2 YNFKEQ. Trimming took 4 bases from V and 6 from J, leaving 10 bases between them. The CDR3 length is 12 residues. The CDR3 reads CASSRNRVEQYF. CDR3 in DNA: TGTGCCAGCAGCCGTAACAGGGTCGAGCAGTACTTC.

In this sample, this clonotype turned up a few times. CDR3 nucleotide sequence: TGTGCCAGCAGCGACAGGGGCGTCCTTGGTGGCTACACCTTC. The encoded protein is CASSDRGVLGGYTF. V is TRBV12-3 or TRBV12-4 and J is TRBJ1-2; 8 bases match TRBD1. Unmatched junction bases numbered 10, after V lost 6 bases and J lost 7 bases. CDR3 length equals 14 residues.

This clonotype was recorded many times. The chain couples TRBV7-2 to TRBJ2-1, with D uncertain. This CDR3 is built from 13 residues. Germline lookup yields CDR1 SGHTA and CDR2 FQGNSA. Trimming removed 0 bases from V and 6 bases from J, with 6 bases in between. DNA for the CDR3: TGTGCCAGCAGCTTAGCGGAGCGCAATGAGCAGTTCTTC. Translation: CASSLAERNEQFF. Full variable domain (remainder filled in from reference TRBV7-2 and TRBJ2-1): GAGVSQSPSNKVTEKGKDVELRCDPISGHTALYWYRQSLGQGLEFLIYFQGNSAPDKSGLPSDRFSAERTGGSVSTLTIQRTQQEDSAVYLCASSLAERNEQFFGPGTRLTVL.

This clonotype was picked up a small number of times. This sequence joins TRBV20-1 and TRBJ1-3; D not certain. The V end lost 4 bases, the J end lost 2 bases, and 12 bases lay between the germline ends. This CDR3 has 14 residues. Germline V CDR1 and CDR2: DFQATT, SNEGSKA (reference sequence). CDR3 amino acids: CSANPAGTGNTIYF. CDR3 coding DNA: TGCAGTGCTAATCCAGCGGGAACTGGAAACACCATATATTTT.

In this sample, this clonotype turned up once. The CDR3: CASSRQGIQETQYF. The CDR3 DNA reads as TGTGCCAGCAGTCGACAGGGGATCCAAGAGACCCAGTACTTC. The rearrangement links TRBV3-1 to TRBJ2-5; TRBD1 aligns across 8 bases. The length of the CDR3 is 14 residues. J gave up 1 base and V 6 bases, and 4 bases lay outside the gene matches. The V gene's germline CDR1 is LGHDT and CDR2 YNNKEL (reference sequence).

The chain combines TRBV12-3 or TRBV12-4 with TRBJ2-5; the match to TRBD2 covers 11 bases. After removal of 3 bases from V and 4 bases from J, the junction contained 10 bases not matched to a gene. CDR3 length: 17 amino acids. The CDR3, as DNA: TGTGCCAGCAGTTTCTGGTCACTAGCGGGAGAGGGAGAGACCCAGTACTTC. Translated, it gives CASSFWSLAGEGETQYF.

V is TRBV6-5 and J is TRBJ2-1; weak D call: TRBD2 (6 bases). The CDR3 consists of 15 residues. Trimming left V 2 bases short and J 6 bases short, with 14 bases between. The germline CDR1 and CDR2 sequences are MNHEY and SVGAGI. The DNA for the CDR3 is TGTGCCAGCAGTTACGGGACTTGGAACAGCAATGAGCAGTTCTTC. It codes for CASSYGTWNSNEQFF.

V is TRBV3-1 and J is TRBJ2-7; the D gene is possibly TRBD1 (6 bases). The ends were cut back, 2 bases at V and 7 bases at J, with 15 bases in the middle. This CDR3 spans 14 amino acids. CDR1 LGHDT and CDR2 YNNKEL come from the germline V gene (reference sequence). The CDR3 spells CASSQRQVFDEQYF. For the CDR3, the DNA is TGTGCCAGCAGCCAACGACAGGTTTTTGATGAGCAGTACTTC.

The chain is built from TRBV5-4 and TRBJ2-2; maybe TRBD1 (6 bases). The germline CDR1 and CDR2 sequences are SGHNT and YYREEE (reference sequence). Deletions cut 4 bases from V and 7 bases from J, with 17 bases between. The CDR3 sequence is 15 residues long. This CDR3 is CASSPRRPDSGELFF. The CDR3 DNA sequence: TGTGCCAGCAGCCCACGGCGACCGGACAGCGGGGAGCTGTTTTTT.

The rearrangement uses TRBV28 and TRBJ1-5, with D uncertain. Germline V gene sequence: CDR1 MDHEN, CDR2 SYDVKM. Trimming took 4 bases from V and 2 from J, leaving 12 bases between them. This CDR3 is built from 15 residues. CDR3 in amino acids: CASSSPTPGNQPQHF. CDR3 DNA sequence: TGTGCCAGCAGTTCGCCGACACCGGGCAATCAGCCCCAGCATTTT.

This chain connects TRBV4-2 to TRBJ1-1; D call uncertain. In germline, CDR1 is LGHNA, CDR2 YNFKEQ. V lost 1 base and J lost 1, with 10 bases in between. The CDR3 has 15 residues. The DNA for the CDR3 is TGTGCCAGCAGCCAAGGCGCCAGGCAGAACACTGAAGCTTTCTTT. Its translation: CASSQGARQNTEAFF.

J is TRBJ1-6 and V is TRBV5-1; D is undetermined. Trimming removed 4 bases at V and 6 bases at J, with 14 bases between. Germline lookup yields CDR1 SGHRS and CDR2 YFSETQ. This CDR3 has 15 amino acids. The CDR3 region is CASSDSGRVNSPLHF. DNA of the CDR3: TGCGCCAGCAGCGACTCAGGACGGGTTAATTCACCCCTCCACTTT. The variable domain in full, with the rest retrieved from reference TRBV5-1 and TRBJ1-6, is KAGVTQTPRYLIKTRGQQVTLSCSPISGHRSVSWYQQTPGQGLQFLFEYFSETQRNKGNFPGRFSGRQFSNSRSEMNVSTLELGDSALYLCASSDSGRVNSPLHFGNGTRLTVT.

The V gene is TRBV4-1, the J gene TRBJ1-2; D unresolved. The V end lost 0 bases, the J end lost 7 bases, and 27 bases lay between the germline ends. The CDR3 consists of 19 residues. In germline, CDR1 is MGHRA, CDR2 YSYEKL. The DNA for the CDR3 is TGCGCCAGCAGCCAAGATCCCCCCCTTAGACAAGGCCGAACGGTTGGCTACACCTTC. It specifies CASSQDPPLRQGRTVGYTF.

This clonotype was observed at least ten times. The rearrangement joins TRBV20-1 to TRBJ2-5; D unresolved. CDR1 is DFQATT, CDR2 SNEGSKA, per germline (reference sequence). This CDR3 spans 11 amino acids. Deletions cut 2 bases from V and 2 bases from J, with 3 bases between. This CDR3 is CSARRQETQYF. DNA for the CDR3: TGCAGTGCTAGACGTCAAGAGACCCAGTACTTC.

In its sample, this clonotype was seen a few times. This chain connects TRBV2 to TRBJ2-7; possibly TRBD2 for D (6 bases). Deletions cut 4 bases from V and 2 bases from J, with 15 bases between. This CDR3 is built from 15 residues. Looked up from germline, CDR1 is SNHLY and CDR2 is FYNNEI. DNA of the CDR3: TGTGCCAGCAGTGTCAACCTCGGGGGTACCTACGAGCAGTACTTC. Encoded protein: CASSVNLGGTYEQYF. The entire variable domain, with the rest obtained from reference TRBV2 and TRBJ2-7, is as follows: EPEVTQTPSHQVTQMGQEVILRCVPISNHLYFYWYRQILGQKVEFLVSFYNNEISEKSEIFDDQFSVERPDGSNFTLKIRSTKLEDSAMYFCASSVNLGGTYEQYFGPGTRLTVT.

The gene calls are TRBV24-1 and TRBJ1-1; D ambiguous. Trimming stripped 4 bases from V and 4 bases from J, with 9 bases between. From germline, CDR1 is KGHDR and CDR2 SFDVKD. This CDR3 comprises 13 residues. CDR3 DNA sequence: TGTGCCACCAGTGACCTGTGGGGCACTGAAGCTTTCTTT. Its protein is CATSDLWGTEAFF.

J is TRBJ2-5 and V is TRBV15; TRBD1 aligns across 7 bases. Germline V lookup: CDR1 LNHNV, CDR2 YYDKDF (reference sequence). The trim removed 1 base at V and 3 bases at J, leaving 5 bases unmatched. The CDR3 covers 15 residues. The CDR3 loop is CATSRGQGWEETQYF. The CDR3 DNA is TGTGCCACCAGCAGAGGACAGGGATGGGAAGAGACCCAGTACTTC.

This clonotype was seen many times. The chain carries TRBV5-1 and TRBJ2-7, with 7 bases that match TRBD2. The CDR3 totals 15 residues. J was trimmed by 4 bases and V by 4 bases; bases with no gene match: 11. Germline values: CDR1 SGHRS, CDR2 YFSETQ. CDR3 residues: CASSTPETSRYEQYF. CDR3 nucleotide sequence: TGCGCCAGCAGCACCCCCGAGACTAGCCGATACGAGCAGTACTTC.

The rearrangement joins TRBV24-1 to TRBJ2-1; a weak D match, TRBD1 (6 bases). V was clipped by 0 bases and J by 6 bases, with 11 bases between them. Germline V gene lookup returns CDR1 KGHDR and CDR2 SFDVKD. The CDR3 consists of 15 residues. DNA for the CDR3: TGTGCCACCAGTGATTTGACAGGGTCGCGCAATGAGCAGTTCTTC. This encodes CATSDLTGSRNEQFF.

V usage is TRBV5-6 and J usage is TRBJ2-1; D is unclear. Germline lookup yields CDR1 SGHDT and CDR2 YYEEEE. The CDR3 sequence is 14 residues long. Between the trimmed V and J ends, which lost 2 bases and 1 base, there was a span of 7 bases. The CDR3 spells CASSLWVSYNEQFF. CDR3 DNA: TGTGCCAGCAGCTTATGGGTATCCTACAATGAGCAGTTCTTC.

This clonotype came up a few times. CDR3 bases: TGCAGCGCAATGACAGGGTGGGACACTGAAGCTTTCTTT. Protein sequence: CSAMTGWDTEAFF. This chain joins TRBV29-1 and TRBJ1-1; 7 bases are a match to TRBD1. This CDR3 region has 13 residues. In germline, CDR1 is SQVTM, CDR2 ANQGSEA. With V trimmed by 7 bases and J by 3 bases, 8 bases remained unmatched.

The chain joins TRBV27 to TRBJ1-2; TRBD1 matches 10 bases. Germline V gene sequence: CDR1 MNHEY, CDR2 SMNVEV (reference sequence). J gave up 8 bases and V 5 bases, and 14 bases lay outside the gene matches. This CDR3 is 16 amino acids long. CDR3: CASSRSKPGQGLGYTF. The CDR3 DNA reads as TGTGCCAGCAGTCGCTCAAAACCGGGACAGGGGTTGGGCTACACCTTC.